Shown below are 8 T cell receptor beta chains from a single sample sequenced in a study of blood T cell repertoires in COVID-19. Clones were sequenced by immunoSEQ multiplex PCR, and TCRdb holds only the in-frame ones, with some missing. The data show approximately 90,000 clones, roughly 84% seen once. Sequences were obtained from peripheral blood. Every receptor here comes from a woman older than 75 with active or convalescent COVID-19.

The chain combines TRBV29-1 with TRBJ1-1; no firm D call. V was trimmed by 7 bases and J by 0 bases, leaving 9 bases between them. Germline CDR1 SQVTM, CDR2 ANQGSEA. This CDR3 region has 12 residues. The CDR3 DNA is TGCAGCGAATTGAGGATGAACACTGAAGCTTTCTTT. It is translated as CSELRMNTEAFF. The whole variable domain, filled in from reference TRBV29-1 and TRBJ1-1, reads SAVISQKPSRDICQRGTSLTIQCQVDSQVTMMFWYRQQPGQSLTLIATANQGSEATYESGFVIDKFPISRPNLTFSTLTVSNMSPEDSSIYLCSELRMNTEAFFGQGTRLTVV.

CDR3 protein: CASSLLGLAGGFYNEQFF. The CDR3, as DNA: TGTGCCAGCAGTTTACTGGGACTAGCGGGGGGGTTCTACAATGAGCAGTTCTTC. The chain couples TRBV28 to TRBJ2-1; 16 bases line up with TRBD2. Germline-derived CDR1 and CDR2 are MDHEN and SYDVKM. The ends lost 2 bases at V and 3 bases at J; junction bases unmatched: 4. The CDR3 spans 18 residues.

A few counts support this clone. This rearrangement joins TRBV6-1 to TRBJ2-1, with D possibly matching TRBD2 (5 bases). The germline V and J ends were trimmed by 4 bases and 4 bases, with 17 bases remaining between them. The CDR3 contains 16 residues. In germline, CDR1 is MNHNS, CDR2 SASEGT. DNA of the CDR3: TGTGCCAGCAGTGGAGAGGGCGGCCGTTATTACAATGAGCAGTTCTTC. Amino acids: CASSGEGGRYYNEQFF.

The chain employs TRBV6-1 and TRBJ2-1; possibly TRBD2 for D (6 bases). The CDR3 is 14 residues long. V lost 3 bases and J 4 bases, leaving 10 bases between the germline ends. The germline CDR1 and CDR2 sequences are MNHNS and SASEGT. The CDR3 sequence is CASSDLALYNEQFF. DNA for the CDR3: TGTGCCAGCAGTGACCTAGCGCTGTACAATGAGCAGTTCTTC.

This chain connects TRBV19 to TRBJ2-7, with D perhaps TRBD1 (6 bases). The CDR3 has 14 amino acids. Germline V CDR1 and CDR2: LNHDA, SQIVND (reference sequence). Trimming took 5 bases from V and 5 from J, leaving 16 bases between them. This CDR3 is CASSGRTGWDEQYF. The CDR3 nucleotides are TGTGCCAGTAGTGGACGAACAGGGTGGGACGAGCAGTACTTC.

This chain uses TRBV11-2 with TRBJ1-1, with 8 bases fitting TRBD1. The CDR3 length is 15 residues. Germline V lookup: CDR1 SGHAT, CDR2 FQNNGV. V gave up 1 base and J gave up 1 base; unmatched junction bases: 2. This CDR3 is CASSLAQGANTEAFF. The DNA for the CDR3 is TGTGCCAGCAGCTTAGCCCAGGGGGCGAACACTGAAGCTTTCTTT.

This clone turned up a few times. The rearrangement uses TRBV5-1 and TRBJ2-6, with D possibly TRBD1 on 6 matching bases. The CDR3 sequence is 16 residues long. Germline CDR1 reads SGHRS; CDR2 reads YFSETQ. V dropped 5 bases and J dropped 0 bases, with 12 bases sitting between them. CDR3 DNA: TGCGCCAGCAGGGCAGGGGTAATCTCTGGGGCCAACGTCCTGACTTTC. It is translated as CASRAGVISGANVLTF.

The V and J genes are TRBV19 and TRBJ1-1, with TRBD1 as a possible D gene (5 bases). The CDR3 is 17 amino acids. Per the germline V gene, CDR1 is LNHDA and CDR2 is SQIVND (reference sequence). The V end was cut by 3 bases, the J end by 1 base, with 18 bases between. CDR3 loop: CASSMGQNILRNTEAFF. CDR3 nucleotide sequence: TGTGCCAGTAGTATGGGGCAGAACATACTCAGGAACACTGAAGCTTTCTTT.